The present TCR beta chain was sequenced within a study of CD4 T cells in relation to SARS-CoV-2 and coronaviruses. Before the COVID-19 pandemic, during about 2011-2019, CD4+ T cells were taken from unexposed donors. The cells were cultured for about ten days before CD4+ T cells were isolated. Per germline, CDR1 SSHAT and CDR2 FNYEAQ (reference sequence). The CDR3 runs to 13 residues. Only in-frame clones appear in the TCRdb table, and some are missing; sequencing was by immunoSEQ multiplex PCR. This sample has almost 20,000 clones; around 80% occur once, and the top ten carry about 10%. With regard to this clone: The target antigen is unknown. The junction does not match germline at one end; this may be a read error.

The V and J genes are TRBV7-7 and TRBJ2-1; D may be TRBD2 (6 bases). The sequenced material came from CD4+ T cells from PBMCs, cultured in vitro. This clonotype was sampled from a human donor in good health. CDR3 nucleotide sequence: TGTGCTAGCAGCTTAGACGACGCGGGAGAGCAGTTCTTC. Translation gives CASSLDDAGEQFF.